The rows below give T cell receptor beta chains drawn from one sample of a study of post-analysis software for immune sequencing data. TCRdb re-analysed the PCR reads in MiXCR, keeping a single row per CDR3 protein. The sample lists about 540,000 distinct CDR3 sequences, 34% occurring once. Sequencing used blood. The receptors stem from a girl aged 2-17 years with multiple sclerosis. Both conserved end residues are part of each CDR3.

J gene	V gene	CDR3 protein
TRBJ2-1	TRBV29-1	CSVEGLETSYNEQFF
TRBJ2-1	TRBV7-2	CASSFTSARGRNEQFF
TRBJ1-2	TRBV12-3/TRBV12-4	CASSSGTPHGYTF
TRBJ1-5	TRBV7-8	CASSPPEGSSNQPQHF
TRBJ1-1	TRBV5-1	CASSVGGTFSTDTEAFF
TRBJ2-1	TRBV18	CASSAGQALLETQFF
TRBJ1-1	TRBV29-1	CSVVQGRGLRGTEAFF
TRBJ2-3	TRBV29-1	CSVEAEGTDTQYF
TRBJ2-4	TRBV5-5	CASSLEDIADRGSKNIQYF
TRBJ1-2	TRBV5-5	CASSFNRGGYTF
TRBJ1-2	TRBV6-4	CASSGDYGYTF
TRBJ2-5	TRBV18	CASSPLHQGRKETQYF
TRBJ2-2	TRBV5-1	CASSFQPTGELFF
TRBJ2-1	TRBV2	CASSELQSYNEQFF
TRBJ1-2	TRBV6-5	CASSYLRGAGYGYTF
TRBJ2-1	TRBV5-1	CASSLPLDLNNEQFF
TRBJ1-5	TRBV20-1	CSASRISSNQPQHF
TRBJ1-2	TRBV28	CASTGTFDGYTF
TRBJ1-2	TRBV12-3/TRBV12-4	CASTRDRRGYTF
TRBJ1-4	TRBV27	CASSTRQGGEKLFF
TRBJ1-1	TRBV5-1	CASSSTGTETEAFF
TRBJ1-2	TRBV20-1	CSADRGNYGYTF
TRBJ2-7	TRBV5-1	CASSFPPSYEQYF
TRBJ2-3	TRBV3-1	CASSQVPADTQYF
TRBJ1-2	TRBV7-9	CASGRGRAGLNYGYTF
TRBJ2-7	TRBV2	CASSAFLAGEQYF
TRBJ1-5	TRBV3-1	CASGYSTGTSQPQHF
TRBJ1-4	TRBV20-1	CSARDFASGVQEKLFF
TRBJ2-1	TRBV11-2	CASSLGHEQFF
TRBJ1-6	TRBV6-5	CASSYASMRSPLHF
TRBJ2-5	TRBV20-1	CSVGEPGQQETQYF
TRBJ1-2	TRBV6-5	CASSARTGEGYTF
TRBJ1-2	TRBV7-9	CASTSPGTGRRDGYTF
TRBJ1-4	TRBV5-1	CASSLSGVREKLFF
TRBJ1-1	TRBV12-3/TRBV12-4	CASSGQGAPGAFF
TRBJ1-1	TRBV11-2	CASSLEWGRRDTEAFF
TRBJ2-2	TRBV4-2	CASSYGPGPGELFF
TRBJ1-3	TRBV19	CASREPGLSSGNTIYF
TRBJ2-1	TRBV6-5	CASSTKQGYNEQFF